The 30 T cell receptor beta chains below come from one sample, sequenced in a study of OX40 agonist ivuxolimab in advanced cancers. The protocol was immunoSEQ multiplex PCR, while the TCRdb copy is restricted to in-frame clones and leaves out a portion. The table records 70,000 to 90,000 clones, approximately 91% of them present only once. Specimen: CD4+ or CD8+ T cells sorted from blood, collected in a trial of the OX40 agonist ivuxolimab. All receptors come from an adult with an advanced solid tumor such as melanoma, head and neck, liver or kidney cancer.

The V gene is TRBV9, the J gene TRBJ2-7; TRBD2 aligns across 7 bases. CDR1 and CDR2 (germline): SGDLS, YYNGEE. The CDR3 is made up of 14 amino acids. V trimming: 0 bases; J trimming: 4 bases; junction bases outside the gene matches: 4. The CDR3 DNA reads TGTGCCAGCAGCGTAGAGGGCGGGAGTTACGAGCAGTACTTC. It specifies CASSVEGGSYEQYF.

This sequence joins TRBV28 and TRBJ2-7, with D uncertain. Germline lookup yields CDR1 MDHEN and CDR2 SYDVKM. This CDR3 has 14 amino acids. With 6 bases removed from V and 0 bases from J, the gap between germline ends came to 12 bases. DNA of the CDR3: TGTGCCAGCAGAGCTCACTCGAGCTCCTACGAGCAGTACTTC. Encoded protein: CASRAHSSSYEQYF.

The chain carries TRBV30 and TRBJ2-3; 8 bases align to TRBD2. Trimming removed 2 bases from V and 0 bases from J; junction bases left unmatched: 22. CDR1 and CDR2 from the germline V gene are GTSNPN and SVGIG (reference sequence). The CDR3 is made up of 21 amino acids. In DNA form, the CDR3 reads TGTGCCTGGAGTAGGTCATCGGGACTAGGTGTGTCCTCTACTAGCACAGATACGCAGTATTTT. Encoded protein: CAWSRSSGLGVSSTSTDTQYF.

This clone has only a few counts. V and J are TRBV10-3 and TRBJ2-2, with 9 bases lining up with TRBD1. The V gene's germline CDR1 is ENHRY and CDR2 SYGVKD. The ends lost 6 bases at V and 3 bases at J; junction bases unmatched: 8. This CDR3 is 16 amino acids long. For the CDR3, the DNA is TGTGCCATCAGGCCGGGACAGGGATTGGACACCGGGGAGCTGTTTTTT. It codes for CAIRPGQGLDTGELFF.

V is TRBV19 and J is TRBJ2-1; tentative D call: TRBD2 (5 bases). Germline CDR1 and CDR2: LNHDA and SQIVND (reference sequence). V was pared by 5 bases and J by 2 bases, with 16 bases between. The CDR3 runs 16 residues. CDR3 nucleotides: TGTGCCAGTAGTCCCCGGGCTAGCAGTACCTACAATGAGCAGTTCTTC. As protein: CASSPRASSTYNEQFF.

The J gene is TRBJ2-7, the V gene TRBV6-1; maybe TRBD1 (6 bases). Germline values: CDR1 MNHNS, CDR2 SASEGT. The CDR3 loop spans 12 amino acids. The V and J ends lost 6 bases and 4 bases respectively, with 10 bases between them. CDR3 sequence reads: CASRDSLYEQYF. The CDR3 DNA reads TGTGCCAGCAGGGACAGTCTGTACGAGCAGTACTTC.

The chain links TRBV18 to TRBJ2-7, with TRBD2 matching over 14 bases. Germline V gene sequence: CDR1 KGHSH, CDR2 LQKENI. Trimming took 6 bases from V and 5 from J; bases not matched to a gene: 9. The CDR3 loop spans 16 amino acids. The CDR3 is CASSPFPGLAGDEQYF. The CDR3 DNA follows: TGTGCCAGCTCTCCCTTCCCGGGACTAGCGGGAGACGAGCAGTACTTC.

This rearrangement joins TRBV29-1 to TRBJ2-7; D is ambiguous. Deletions cut 0 bases from V and 2 bases from J, with 8 bases between. The CDR3 covers 13 residues. Germline V gene sequence: CDR1 SQVTM, CDR2 ANQGSEA. This CDR3 is CSVEERQTYEQYF. The CDR3 nucleotides are TGCAGCGTTGAAGAGAGGCAGACCTACGAGCAGTACTTC.

The chain carries TRBV7-2 and TRBJ2-7; 9 nucleotides agree with TRBD1. The CDR3 covers 14 residues. Germline lookup yields CDR1 SGHTA and CDR2 FQGNSA. Germline trimming cut 7 bases from V and 2 bases from J; bases unmatched to any gene: 6. In DNA form, the CDR3 reads TGTGCCAGCACCTCGGGACAGGGTACCTACGAGCAGTACTTC. As protein: CASTSGQGTYEQYF. The entire variable domain, with the rest obtained from reference TRBV7-2 and TRBJ2-7, is as follows: GAGVSQSPSNKVTEKGKDVELRCDPISGHTALYWYRQSLGQGLEFLIYFQGNSAPDKSGLPSDRFSAERTGGSVSTLTIQRTQQEDSAVYLCASTSGQGTYEQYFGPGTRLTVT.

V is TRBV5-1 and J is TRBJ2-2; 12 bases align to TRBD1. CDR3 length: 14 residues. Germline values: CDR1 SGHRS, CDR2 YFSETQ. Trimming at V came to 7 bases and at J to 7 bases, leaving 5 bases not matched to a gene. CDR3 sequence reads: CASGTGGSGGELFF. The CDR3 DNA reads TGCGCCAGCGGGACAGGGGGCTCAGGCGGGGAGCTGTTTTTT.

This chain links TRBV7-6 with TRBJ2-7; 7 nucleotides match TRBD2. Trimming cost V 2 bases and J 5 bases; bases outside gene matches: 12. The CDR3 totals 16 residues. Germline CDR1 reads SGHVS; CDR2 reads FNYEAQ. CDR3 DNA sequence: TGTGCCAGCAGCTTAATGGCGGGAGTCTTAAAAAACGAGCAGTACTTC. Its translation: CASSLMAGVLKNEQYF.

V gene TRBV7-8 combines with J gene TRBJ2-5, with 15 nucleotides matching TRBD2. The J segment lost 7 bases and the V segment lost 5 bases, leaving 14 bases of the junction unmatched. CDR1 is SGHVS and CDR2 is FQNEAQ in the germline V gene. The CDR3 consists of 18 residues. CDR3 coding DNA: TGTGCCAGCAGCCCCCGGACTAGCGGGAGGGCCCTCGGGGGGACCCAGTACTTC. Amino acid sequence: CASSPRTSGRALGGTQYF. The full variable domain, its missing parts supplied by reference TRBV7-8 and TRBJ2-5, is GAGVSQSPRYKVAKRGQDVALRCDPISGHVSLFWYQQALGQGPEFLTYFQNEAQLDKSGLPSDRFFAERPEGSVSTLKIQRTQQEDSAVYLCASSPRTSGRALGGTQYFGPGTRLLVL.

The rearrangement links TRBV7-2 to TRBJ2-1, with 7 positions matching TRBD2. The length of the CDR3 is 16 residues. After removal of 1 base from V and 6 bases from J, the junction contained 9 bases not matched to a gene. Germline CDR1 is SGHTA and CDR2 is FQGNSA. CDR3: CASSLDGREAGNEQFF. Written as DNA, the CDR3 is TGTGCCAGCAGCTTAGATGGACGGGAGGCGGGCAATGAGCAGTTCTTC.

The chain employs TRBV2 and TRBJ2-7, with D uncertain. V was clipped by 1 base and J by 5 bases, with 15 bases between them. Looked up from germline, CDR1 is SNHLY and CDR2 is FYNNEI. The length of the CDR3 is 15 residues. The CDR3 DNA is TGTGCCAGCAGTGAAGAGGGTACGCCCTTCGACGAGCAGTACTTC. This encodes CASSEEGTPFDEQYF.

Note on this clone: A junction end diverges from the germline sequence, so it may reflect a read error. The V and J genes are TRBV7-2 and TRBJ2-1, with D maybe TRBD2 (6 bases). CDR3 length equals 15 residues. CDR1 SGHTA and CDR2 FQGNSA come from the germline V gene. The CDR3 sequence: CASSLGMDGRNGQFF. CDR3 bases: TGTGCCAGCAGCTTAGGTATGGACGGGAGAAATGGGCAGTTCTTC.

The chain joins TRBV11-2 to TRBJ2-1, with D tentatively TRBD2 (5 bases). The CDR3 sequence is 16 residues long. The V gene lost 1 base and the J gene lost 0 bases, with 10 bases spanning the gap. From germline, CDR1 is SGHAT and CDR2 FQNNGV. CDR3 sequence reads: CASSLVTGSSYNEQFF. CDR3 nucleotide sequence: TGTGCCAGCAGCTTAGTCACGGGATCCTCCTACAATGAGCAGTTCTTC.

The chain employs TRBV29-1 and TRBJ2-5; D is undetermined. CDR3 size: 13 residues. Germline V gene lookup returns CDR1 SQVTM and CDR2 ANQGSEA. Trimming took 1 base from V and 5 from J, leaving 11 bases between them. As DNA, the CDR3 is TGCAGCGTTGAAGTTTCCCCCGGGGAGACCCAGTACTTC. Protein sequence: CSVEVSPGETQYF.

The rearrangement links TRBV18 to TRBJ2-3; TRBD2 matches at 15 bases. Germline values: CDR1 KGHSH, CDR2 LQKENI. The trim removed 2 bases at V and 6 bases at J, leaving 3 bases unmatched. The CDR3 is 16 amino acids. For the CDR3, the DNA is TGTGCCAGCTCACCATGGACTAGCGGGAGGGCCGATACGCAGTATTTT. Translating it yields CASSPWTSGRADTQYF.

The genes are TRBV6-1 and TRBJ2-7; TRBD2 is a possible D gene (5 bases). Germline V gene lookup returns CDR1 MNHNS and CDR2 SASEGT. The CDR3 loop spans 13 amino acids. The V end was cut by 0 bases, the J end by 3 bases, with 6 bases between. DNA of the CDR3: TGTGCCAGCAGTGAAGCGGAGGTCTACGAGCAGTACTTC. Protein product: CASSEAEVYEQYF.

This rearrangement joins TRBV9 to TRBJ2-1; D is possibly TRBD2 (6 bases). Trimming removed 4 bases at V and 0 bases at J, with 11 bases between. Germline CDR1 is SGDLS and CDR2 is YYNGEE. The CDR3 contains 15 residues. The CDR3 loop is CASSYGGNSYNEQFF. DNA for the CDR3: TGTGCCAGCAGCTACGGGGGTAACTCCTACAATGAGCAGTTCTTC.

This chain joins TRBV5-1 and TRBJ2-5; weak D call: TRBD2 (6 bases). CDR3 length: 14 residues. Trimming pared 0 bases from V and 5 bases from J, leaving 11 bases between. Germline V gene sequence: CDR1 SGHRS, CDR2 YFSETQ. The CDR3 DNA reads TGCGCCAGCAGCTTGGTCGGGGGAACGGAGACCCAGTACTTC. Translating it yields CASSLVGGTETQYF.

Written as DNA, the CDR3 is TGTGCCAGCTCACTGGACAGTTTCTCTGGAAACACCATATATTTT. Translated: CASSLDSFSGNTIYF. The rearrangement uses TRBV18 and TRBJ1-3; weak D call: TRBD1 (6 bases). The CDR3 covers 15 residues. Trimming cost V 4 bases and J 0 bases, with 10 bases left between them. Germline V CDR1 and CDR2: KGHSH, LQKENI.

The V call is TRBV5-1, the J call TRBJ2-1, with 9 bases matching TRBD2. Germline trimming cut 4 bases from V and 0 bases from J; bases unmatched to any gene: 5. The CDR3 runs 16 residues. Looked up from germline, CDR1 is SGHRS and CDR2 is YFSETQ. CDR3 sequence: CASSILSGSSYNEQFF. CDR3 DNA sequence: TGCGCCAGCAGCATCCTTAGCGGGAGCTCCTACAATGAGCAGTTCTTC.

This clone was detected once. The J gene is TRBJ2-5, the V gene TRBV18; D may be TRBD1 (6 bases). Germline V gene lookup returns CDR1 KGHSH and CDR2 LQKENI. Trimming left V 0 bases short and J 4 bases short, with 6 bases between. The CDR3 is made up of 13 amino acids. The CDR3 here is CASSPPGAETQYF. The CDR3, as DNA: TGTGCCAGCTCACCACCGGGGGCAGAGACCCAGTACTTC.

The chain employs TRBV25-1 and TRBJ2-7, with 12 nucleotides matching TRBD1. V trimming: 0 bases; J trimming: 1 base; junction bases outside the gene matches: 4. CDR1 MGHDK and CDR2 SYGVNS come from the germline V gene. There are 17 residues in the CDR3. This chain's CDR3 is CASSEYLGQGASYEQYF. DNA for the CDR3: TGTGCCAGCAGTGAATATTTGGGACAGGGGGCATCCTACGAGCAGTACTTC.

This chain uses TRBV19 with TRBJ1-4; D unclear. This CDR3 region has 14 residues. Trimming stripped 6 bases from V and 4 bases from J, with 12 bases between. Germline assignment: CDR1 LNHDA and CDR2 SQIVND (reference sequence). CDR3 amino acids: CASSQIDSNEKLFF. The CDR3 DNA follows: TGTGCCAGTAGCCAAATTGATAGTAATGAAAAACTGTTTTTT. The entire variable domain, with the rest obtained from reference TRBV19 and TRBJ1-4, is as follows: DGGITQSPKYLFRKEGQNVTLSCEQNLNHDAMYWYRQDPGQGLRLIYYSQIVNDFQKGDIAEGYSVSREKKESFPLTVTSAQKNPTAFYLCASSQIDSNEKLFFGSGTQLSVL.

The chain is built from TRBV10-3 and TRBJ2-1; no definite D call. CDR1 and CDR2 (germline): ENHRY, SYGVKD. V lost 1 base and J 10 bases, leaving 5 bases between the germline ends. The CDR3 is 11 amino acids. The CDR3 protein is CAISELREQFF. CDR3 coding DNA: TGTGCCATCAGTGAGTTGCGGGAGCAGTTCTTC.

This rearrangement joins TRBV6-1 to TRBJ1-3; D remains ambiguous. CDR1 is MNHNS and CDR2 is SASEGT in the germline V gene. Trimming removed 2 bases from V and 4 bases from J, with 3 bases in between. The CDR3 sequence is 12 residues long. DNA for the CDR3: TGTGCCAGCAGTGAATGGGGAAACACCATATATTTT. This gives the protein CASSEWGNTIYF.

The rearrangement uses TRBV5-1 and TRBJ2-1; TRBD2 matches 11 bases. CDR1 SGHRS and CDR2 YFSETQ come from the germline V gene. The CDR3 extends over 16 amino acids. With V trimmed by 4 bases and J by 14 bases, 17 bases remained unmatched. CDR3 protein: CASSPNRGLAVSREFF. CDR3 sequence (DNA): TGCGCCAGCAGCCCGAACAGGGGACTAGCGGTTTCCCGAGAGTTCTTC.

The chain joins TRBV18 to TRBJ2-7; TRBD1 might be the D (6 bases). V shed 3 bases and J shed 3 bases, with 15 bases lying between them. Germline values: CDR1 KGHSH, CDR2 LQKENI. The CDR3 extends over 15 amino acids. The CDR3 bases are TGTGCCAGCTCACCGCCAGGGGTAAGAGGCTACGAGCAGTACTTC. It encodes CASSPPGVRGYEQYF.